This T cell receptor beta chain appears in the sequencing data of a study of T cell repertoires in aging, cancer and after chemotherapy. Study-level points and caveats: In each cancer cohort, median generation probability increased across chemotherapy, suggesting thymic output rebounded. Immunological memory after chemotherapy cannot be judged from the repertoire data. In cancer patients, declining TCR diversity with age involved lost richness and lost evenness.

CDR1 and CDR2 (germline): LNHNV, YYDKDF (reference sequence). V was trimmed by 0 bases and J by 5 bases, leaving 14 bases between them. This CDR3 has 16 amino acids. This clonotype turned up a few times. What it recognizes is unknown. TCR beta rearrangements were amplified from peripheral blood genomic DNA. TRB rearrangements spanning V, D and J were amplified using mixed TRB-A/B primers. Using its own MiXCR run on the multiplex PCR reads, TCRdb lists one record per CDR3 protein. The sample holds about 5,200 distinct CDR3 sequences, over 25% seen once. The sample comprised blood. The TCR was taken from a human donor in good health. The chain recombines TRBV15 with TRBJ1-5; D gene ambiguous. The CDR3 protein is CATSRDIGAGYQPQHF. The CDR3 bases are TGTGCCACCAGCAGAGATATCGGAGCAGGTTATCAGCCCCAGCATTTT.